This is a list of T cell receptor beta chains from one sample in a study of T-cell memory formation after mild COVID-19. Via MiXCR, TCRdb re-called the 5' RACE reads, giving one row per CDR3 protein. In the table there are 280,000 or so distinct CDR3 sequences, 8% to 9% of which are singletons. Sequenced material: PBMCs or a T cell subset sorted from them (not recorded which). These receptors were obtained from a young man who had mild COVID-19 (a few samples of this study predate the infection). Cell type and time point are not known. Each CDR3 is given with its conserved first and last residue. Fields, in order: V gene, J gene, CDR3 protein.

TRBV7-2	TRBJ2-1	CASSWTSGVSNEQFF
TRBV12-3/TRBV12-4	TRBJ1-1	CASSPNIGTEAFF
TRBV7-7	TRBJ2-5	CASSPPGTSGGSETQYF
TRBV6-6	TRBJ1-2	CASSYRQGRPLNYGYTF
TRBV4-2	TRBJ1-1	CASSQSTAGRKNTEAFF
TRBV7-2	TRBJ2-2	CASSVTAAGELFF
TRBV7-6	TRBJ2-3	CASSVLAGGVTDTQYF
TRBV4-2	TRBJ1-2	CASSQGHPPTF
TRBV6-2/TRBV6-3	TRBJ2-5	CASSYVGQETQYF
TRBV24-1	TRBJ2-3	CATSPSGTGTSTDTQYF
TRBV9	TRBJ2-2	CASSVGFSSTGELFF
TRBV6-2/TRBV6-3	TRBJ2-7	CASRPTSGHSYEQYF
TRBV6-5	TRBJ1-3	CASSYSRGSTSGNTIYF
TRBV7-2	TRBJ2-1	CASSLAASGVSYNEQFF
TRBV7-3	TRBJ1-2	CASSLTSGDGGYTF
TRBV3-1	TRBJ2-5	CASSQDLQRRTQYF
TRBV9	TRBJ2-2	CASSIGGGTGELFF
TRBV18	TRBJ2-2	CASSPPTGGTGELFF
TRBV5-1	TRBJ2-1	CASSRGTGGREQFF
TRBV19	TRBJ1-2	CASSPPYGRITGYTF
TRBV5-8	TRBJ2-1	CASSLAYRETFYNEQFF
TRBV7-9	TRBJ2-5	CASSFRQETQYF
TRBV5-6	TRBJ1-1	CASSFRDRGSEAFF
TRBV4-3	TRBJ1-1	CASSLAGVDTEAFF
TRBV5-5	TRBJ2-1	CASSLQTSSYNEQFF
TRBV19	TRBJ1-1	CASSWVANTEAFF
TRBV7-6	TRBJ1-5	CASSLGGQGGNQPQHF
TRBV12-3/TRBV12-4	TRBJ1-2	CASSLARDGYGYTF
TRBV15	TRBJ2-5	CATSTTSGGAQETQYF
TRBV7-9	TRBJ1-1	CASSLGDVNTEAFF
TRBV6-2/TRBV6-3	TRBJ2-4	CASSYTGFSIQYF
TRBV5-1	TRBJ1-5	CASSFLPDSNQPQHF
TRBV10-1	TRBJ2-7	CASSDGLAGQFGQYF
TRBV27	TRBJ2-3	CASREDRYTDTQYF
TRBV7-9	TRBJ2-6	CASSRTDYSGANVLTF
TRBV12-3/TRBV12-4	TRBJ1-2	CASSPTAPGSGRYTF
TRBV6-5	TRBJ1-5	CASSYSPGTGQPQHF
TRBV20-1	TRBJ2-2	CSAPLGGAGELFF
TRBV4-1	TRBJ1-2	CASSQNGQAYGYTF
TRBV12-3/TRBV12-4	TRBJ1-2	CASSWGGGYTF
TRBV18	TRBJ2-3	CASSKQGANTDTQYF
TRBV18	TRBJ1-1	CASSGGLNTEAFF
TRBV14	TRBJ2-1	CASSPTNRFNEQFF
TRBV13	TRBJ2-3	CASSLRMAYTDTQYF
TRBV7-2	TRBJ1-2	CASSLEWGDYGYTF
TRBV6-2/TRBV6-3	TRBJ1-1	CASSYQDGEAFF